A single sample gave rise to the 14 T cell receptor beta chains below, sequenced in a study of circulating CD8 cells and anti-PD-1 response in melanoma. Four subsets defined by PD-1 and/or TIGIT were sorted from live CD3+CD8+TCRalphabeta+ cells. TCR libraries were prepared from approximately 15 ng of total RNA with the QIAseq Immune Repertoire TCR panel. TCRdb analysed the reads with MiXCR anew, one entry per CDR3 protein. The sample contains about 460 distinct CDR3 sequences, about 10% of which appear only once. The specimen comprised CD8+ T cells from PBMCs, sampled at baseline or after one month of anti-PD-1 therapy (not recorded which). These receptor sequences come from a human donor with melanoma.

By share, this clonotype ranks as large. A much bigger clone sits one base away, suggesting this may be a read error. The CDR3 DNA sequence: TGTGCCAGCAGCTTAGACGGGGCAACCTACAATGAGCAGTTCTTC. It is translated as CASSLDGATYNEQFF. The V gene is TRBV7-2, the J gene TRBJ2-1, with D perhaps assigned TRBD1 or TRBD2 (5 bases each). Per the germline V gene, CDR1 is SGHTA and CDR2 is FQGNSA. Trimming left V 1 base short and J 2 bases short, with 9 bases between. The CDR3 length is 15 residues.

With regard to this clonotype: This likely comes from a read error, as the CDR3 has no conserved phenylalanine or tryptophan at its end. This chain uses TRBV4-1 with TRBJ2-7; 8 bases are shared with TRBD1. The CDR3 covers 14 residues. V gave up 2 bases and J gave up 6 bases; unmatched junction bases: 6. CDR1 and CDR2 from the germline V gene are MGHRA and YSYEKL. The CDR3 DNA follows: TGCGCCAGCAGCCAAATGACAGGGGTGAGCGAGCAGTACCTC. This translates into CASSQMTGVSEQYL.

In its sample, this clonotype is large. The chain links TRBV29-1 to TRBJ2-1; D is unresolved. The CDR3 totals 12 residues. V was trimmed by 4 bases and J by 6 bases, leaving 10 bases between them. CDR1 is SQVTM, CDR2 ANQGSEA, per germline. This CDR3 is CSVVAPPNEQFF. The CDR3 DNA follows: TGCAGCGTTGTGGCACCGCCCAATGAGCAGTTCTTC.

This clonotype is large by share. CDR3 region: CASLDRGGYGYTF. In DNA, the CDR3 is TGTGCCAGCCTAGACAGGGGAGGGTATGGCTACACCTTC. The genes are TRBV2 and TRBJ1-2, with 8 positions matching TRBD1. Germline loops: CDR1 SNHLY, CDR2 FYNNEI. Unmatched junction bases numbered 7, after V lost 8 bases and J lost 5 bases. The CDR3 spans 13 residues. The full variable domain, in which reference TRBV2 and TRBJ1-2 provide the parts outside the CDR3, is EPEVTQTPSHQVTQMGQEVILRCVPISNHLYFYWYRQILGQKVEFLVSFYNNEISEKSEIFDDQFSVERPDGSNFTLKIRSTKLEDSAMYFCASLDRGGYGYTFGSGTRLTVV.

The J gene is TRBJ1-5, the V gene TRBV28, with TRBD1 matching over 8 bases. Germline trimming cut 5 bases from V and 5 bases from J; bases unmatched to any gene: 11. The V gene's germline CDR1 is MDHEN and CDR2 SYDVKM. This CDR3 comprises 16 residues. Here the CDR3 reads CASSPPDRGIHQPQHF. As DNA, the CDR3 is TGTGCCAGCAGTCCCCCCGACAGGGGTATCCATCAGCCCCAGCATTTT.

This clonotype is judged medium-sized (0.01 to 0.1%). CDR3 region: CSARDRRDYHNEQFF. CDR3 nucleotides: TGCAGTGCTAGAGATAGGAGGGACTATCACAATGAGCAGTTCTTC. The chain joins TRBV20-1 to TRBJ2-1; the match to TRBD2 covers 7 bases. Germline CDR1 and CDR2: DFQATT and SNEGSKA (reference sequence). The J segment lost 5 bases and the V segment lost 0 bases, leaving 7 bases of the junction unmatched. The CDR3 sequence is 15 residues long.

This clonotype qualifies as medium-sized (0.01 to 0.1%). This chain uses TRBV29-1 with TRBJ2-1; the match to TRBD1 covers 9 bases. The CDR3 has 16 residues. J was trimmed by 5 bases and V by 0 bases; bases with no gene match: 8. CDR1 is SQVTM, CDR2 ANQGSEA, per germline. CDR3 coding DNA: TGCAGCGTTGAAGATACTGGGACAGGGCTAAACAATGAGCAGTTCTTC. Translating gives CSVEDTGTGLNNEQFF.

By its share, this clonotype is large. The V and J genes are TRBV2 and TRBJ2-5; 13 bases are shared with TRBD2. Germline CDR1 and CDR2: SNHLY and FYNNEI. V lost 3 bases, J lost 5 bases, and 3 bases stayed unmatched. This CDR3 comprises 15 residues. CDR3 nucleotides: TGTGCCAGCAGTGAGGGACTAGCGGGATTGGAGACCCAGTACTTC. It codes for CASSEGLAGLETQYF.

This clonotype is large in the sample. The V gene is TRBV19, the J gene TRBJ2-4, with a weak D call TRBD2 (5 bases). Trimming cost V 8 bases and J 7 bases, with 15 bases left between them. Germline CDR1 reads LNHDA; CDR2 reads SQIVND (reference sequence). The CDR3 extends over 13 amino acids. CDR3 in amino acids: CASGDVGGNIQYF. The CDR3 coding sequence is TGTGCCAGTGGTGACGTCGGCGGGAACATTCAGTACTTC.

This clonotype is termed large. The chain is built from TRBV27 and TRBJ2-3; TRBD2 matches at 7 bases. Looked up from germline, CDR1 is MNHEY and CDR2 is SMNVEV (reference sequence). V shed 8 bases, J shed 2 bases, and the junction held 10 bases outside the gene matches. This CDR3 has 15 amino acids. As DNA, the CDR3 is TGTGCCAGCGCGATGCTAGCGGATGCCACAGATACGCAGTATTTT. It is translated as CASAMLADATDTQYF.

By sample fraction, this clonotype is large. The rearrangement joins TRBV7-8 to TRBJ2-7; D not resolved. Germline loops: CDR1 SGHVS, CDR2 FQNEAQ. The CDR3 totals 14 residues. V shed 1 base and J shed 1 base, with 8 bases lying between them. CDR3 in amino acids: CASSLETASYEQYF. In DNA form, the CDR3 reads TGTGCCAGCAGCTTAGAAACAGCATCCTACGAGCAGTACTTC. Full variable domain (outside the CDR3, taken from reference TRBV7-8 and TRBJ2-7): GAGVSQSPRYKVAKRGQDVALRCDPISGHVSLFWYQQALGQGPEFLTYFQNEAQLDKSGLPSDRFFAERPEGSVSTLKIQRTQQEDSAVYLCASSLETASYEQYFGPGTRLTVT.

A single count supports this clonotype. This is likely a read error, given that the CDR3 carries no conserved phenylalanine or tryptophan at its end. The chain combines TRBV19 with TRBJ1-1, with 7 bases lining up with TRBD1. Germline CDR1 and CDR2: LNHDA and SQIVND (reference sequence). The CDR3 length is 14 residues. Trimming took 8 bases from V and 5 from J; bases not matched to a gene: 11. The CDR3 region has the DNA TGTGCCAGTCGTAAAGGAGGGGGCAGGACTGAAGCTTTCTCC. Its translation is CASRKGGGRTEAFS.

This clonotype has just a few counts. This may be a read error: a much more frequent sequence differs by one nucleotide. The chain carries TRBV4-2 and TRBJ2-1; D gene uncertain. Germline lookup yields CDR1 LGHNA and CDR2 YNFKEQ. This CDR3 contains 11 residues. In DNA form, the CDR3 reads TGTGCCAGCAGCCACGGAAATGAGCAGCTCTTC. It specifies CASSHGNEQLF.

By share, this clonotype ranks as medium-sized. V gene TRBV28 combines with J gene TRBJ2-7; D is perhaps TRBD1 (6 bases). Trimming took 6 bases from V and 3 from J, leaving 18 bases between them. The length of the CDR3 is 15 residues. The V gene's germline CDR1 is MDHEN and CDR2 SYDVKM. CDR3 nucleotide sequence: TGTGCCAGCAGAAGTTTGACCGGGACATTCTACGAGCAGTACTTC. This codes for CASRSLTGTFYEQYF.